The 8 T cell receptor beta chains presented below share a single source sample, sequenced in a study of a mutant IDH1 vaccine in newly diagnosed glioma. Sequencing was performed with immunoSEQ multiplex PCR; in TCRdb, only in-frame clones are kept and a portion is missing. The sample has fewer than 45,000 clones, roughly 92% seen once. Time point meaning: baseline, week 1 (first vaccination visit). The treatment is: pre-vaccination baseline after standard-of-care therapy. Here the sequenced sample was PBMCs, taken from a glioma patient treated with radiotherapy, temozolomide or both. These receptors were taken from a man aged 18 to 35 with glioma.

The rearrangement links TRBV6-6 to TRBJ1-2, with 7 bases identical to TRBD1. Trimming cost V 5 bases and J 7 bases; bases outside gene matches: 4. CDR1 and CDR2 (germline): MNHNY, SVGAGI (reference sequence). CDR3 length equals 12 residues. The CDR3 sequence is CASSGQAGGYTF. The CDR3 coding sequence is TGTGCCAGCAGTGGACAGGCGGGTGGCTACACCTTC.

The CDR3 DNA sequence: TGTGCCAGCAGCTTGAAACAGGTTCCTAACTATGGCTACACCTTC. Protein sequence: CASSLKQVPNYGYTF. This sequence joins TRBV5-6 and TRBJ1-2, with a weak D call TRBD1 (5 bases). Germline assignment: CDR1 SGHDT and CDR2 YYEEEE. CDR3 length: 15 amino acids. Deletions cut 1 base from V and 0 bases from J, with 10 bases between.

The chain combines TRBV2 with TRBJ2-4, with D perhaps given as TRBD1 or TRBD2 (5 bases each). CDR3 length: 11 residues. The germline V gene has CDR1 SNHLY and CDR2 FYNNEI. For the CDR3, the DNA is TGTGAAAGTGGGACCCAAAACATTCAGTACTTC. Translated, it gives CESGTQNIQYF.

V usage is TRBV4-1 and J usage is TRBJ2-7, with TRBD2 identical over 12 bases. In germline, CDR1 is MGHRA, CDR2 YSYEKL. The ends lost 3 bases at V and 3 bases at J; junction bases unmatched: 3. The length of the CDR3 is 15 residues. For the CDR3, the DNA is TGCGCCAGCAGCCACCGACTAGCGGGAGTCTACGAGCAGTACTTC. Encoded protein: CASSHRLAGVYEQYF.

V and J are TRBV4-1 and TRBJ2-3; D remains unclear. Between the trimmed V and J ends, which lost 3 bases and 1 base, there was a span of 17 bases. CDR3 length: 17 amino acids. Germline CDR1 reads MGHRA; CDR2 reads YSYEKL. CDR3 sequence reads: CASSHRSWQKRTDTQYF. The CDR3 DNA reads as TGCGCCAGCAGCCACCGGTCCTGGCAAAAACGCACAGATACGCAGTATTTT.

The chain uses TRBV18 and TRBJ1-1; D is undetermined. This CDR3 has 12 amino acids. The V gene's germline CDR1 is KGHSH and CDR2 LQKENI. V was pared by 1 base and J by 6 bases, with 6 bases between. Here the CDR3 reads CASSPQGSEAFF. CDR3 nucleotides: TGTGCCAGCTCACCACAGGGTTCTGAAGCTTTCTTT. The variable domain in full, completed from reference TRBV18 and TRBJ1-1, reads NAGVMQNPRHLVRRRGQEARLRCSPMKGHSHVYWYRQLPEEGLKFMVYLQKENIIDESGMPKERFSAEFPKEGPSILRIQQVVRGDSAAYFCASSPQGSEAFFGQGTRLTVV.

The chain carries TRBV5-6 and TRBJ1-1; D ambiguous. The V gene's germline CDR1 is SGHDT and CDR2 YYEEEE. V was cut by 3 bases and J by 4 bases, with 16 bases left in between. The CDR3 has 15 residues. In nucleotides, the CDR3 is TGTGCCAGCAGCTACCCCACGCCGAGAGGCACTGAAGCTTTCTTT. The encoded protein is CASSYPTPRGTEAFF.

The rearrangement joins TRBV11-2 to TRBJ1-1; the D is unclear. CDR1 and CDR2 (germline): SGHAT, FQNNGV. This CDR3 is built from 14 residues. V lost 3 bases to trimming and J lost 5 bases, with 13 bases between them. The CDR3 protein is CASSLAPKGTEAFF. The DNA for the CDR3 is TGTGCCAGCAGCTTGGCCCCTAAAGGTACTGAAGCTTTCTTT.